This T cell receptor beta chain stems from a study of vaccination effects on CD4 cells after COVID-19. About the research overall: Participants received two doses of either the BNT162b2 or mRNA-1273 vaccine.

Peptide-pool stimulation followed by sequencing identified expanded antigen-specific CD4+ clonotypes in the ViraFEST assay. The culture ran for approximately nine days before CD4+ T cells were isolated. PBMC were cultured at some 2.1 million per well with 9 to 10 IU/ml IL-2 and about 9.4 ug/ml peptides. Cultures got half-medium changes with IL-2 on days 3 and 7. Profiled with immunoSEQ multiplex PCR; TCRdb holds only in-frame clones, not every one. The sample lists about 19,000 clones, less than 85% occurring once. Germline values: CDR1 MDHEN, CDR2 SYDVKM. V was pared by 5 bases and J by 11 bases, with 16 bases of the junction left unmatched. The CDR3 has 15 amino acids. Study observations and caveats: Vaccine-induced clones in healthy vaccinees cross-reacted with common cold coronaviruses in only 1 of 255 cases.

Comment on this clone: Its matching antigen is unknown.

This material consisted of CD4+ T cells from PBMCs cultured with HCoV-229E spike peptides, taken before COVID-19 vaccination. The chain uses TRBV28 and TRBJ1-1; TRBD1 matches 8 bases. The TCR originated in a human donor who received a COVID-19 vaccine. The CDR3 DNA sequence: TGTGCCAGCAGTCCAACAACAACCGCAGGGGGCCTGGCTTTCTTT. Translated: CASSPTTTAGGLAFF.